The 8 T cell receptor beta chains listed next were all sequenced from one sample in a study of human T cells and chemical hapten exposure. Noted time point: pre-sensitization, week 0. The treatment was: therapeutic diphenylcyclopropenone sensitization with weekly scalp DPC. TCRdb fed the RACE reads into MiXCR, producing one record per CDR3 protein. The sample carries more than 70,000 distinct CDR3 sequences, 7.5% to 9.5% recorded once. The source material was whole blood, sampled in connection with sensitization to the hapten diphenylcyclopropenone (DPC). Receptors originate from a man aged 40-50 years with alopecia areata. Some clones in this sample may be carry-over from other donors' samples.

The sample holds many counts of this clonotype. The V call is TRBV25-1, the J call TRBJ2-2; 9 bases align to TRBD1. V dropped 8 bases and J dropped 2; count of bases not matched to a gene: 9. The CDR3 has 16 amino acids. Germline CDR1 and CDR2: MGHDK and SYGVNS. CDR3 sequence reads: CASGGGTGFNTGELFF. The CDR3 DNA is TGTGCCAGCGGGGGGGGGACAGGGTTTAACACCGGGGAGCTGTTTTTT. The full variable domain, rest sourced from reference TRBV25-1 and TRBJ2-2, is EADIYQTPRYLVIGTGKKITLECSQTMGHDKMYWYQQDPGMELHLIHYSYGVNSTEKGDLSSESTVSRIRTEHFPLTLESARPSHTSQYLCASGGGTGFNTGELFFGEGSRLTVL.

The chain is built from TRBV20-1 and TRBJ2-2; a possible D gene is TRBD2 (5 bases). Germline V CDR1 and CDR2: DFQATT, SNEGSKA (reference sequence). Trimming cost V 2 bases and J 4 bases, with 11 bases left between them. CDR3 length: 14 residues. Here the CDR3 reads CSARFRESTGELFF. The CDR3 coding sequence is TGCAGTGCTAGATTCCGGGAAAGCACCGGGGAGCTGTTTTTT.

The J gene is TRBJ2-5, the V gene TRBV3-1; 8 bases align to TRBD2. Trimming cost V 0 bases and J 5 bases; bases outside gene matches: 11. The CDR3 is 17 residues long. From germline, CDR1 is LGHDT and CDR2 YNNKEL (reference sequence). This CDR3 reads CASSQDGLAGRQETQYF. In DNA form, the CDR3 reads TGTGCCAGCAGCCAAGATGGGCTAGCGGGCCGGCAGGAGACCCAGTACTTC.

The CDR3 here is CASSQRTGLSYEQYF. For the CDR3, the DNA is TGTGCCAGCAGCCAACGGACAGGGTTGTCCTACGAGCAGTACTTC. This chain connects TRBV6-5 to TRBJ2-7; TRBD1 agrees at 8 bases. The CDR3 is made up of 15 amino acids. Germline V CDR1 and CDR2: MNHEY, SVGAGI. The V gene end was trimmed by 6 bases and the J gene end by 1 base; junction bases not matched to a gene: 8.

This clonotype was observed many times. The chain combines TRBV20-1 with TRBJ2-7; TRBD2 matches at 11 bases. The CDR3 consists of 13 residues. Per the germline V gene, CDR1 is DFQATT and CDR2 is SNEGSKA (reference sequence). The CDR3 sequence is CSASGRRTYEQYF. The CDR3 coding sequence is TGCTCAGCTAGCGGGAGGAGGACCTACGAGCAGTACTTC.

This sequence joins TRBV5-1 and TRBJ2-2; 7 nucleotides line up with TRBD1. The CDR3 totals 14 residues. CDR1 is SGHRS and CDR2 is YFSETQ in the germline V gene. The J segment lost 4 bases and the V segment lost 4 bases, leaving 4 bases of the junction unmatched. The CDR3 nucleotides are TGCGCCAGCAGCACTGACAGGGCCACCGGGGAGCTGTTTTTT. It encodes CASSTDRATGELFF.

V and J are TRBV5-5 and TRBJ1-1; D call uncertain. The length of the CDR3 is 10 residues. Trimming took 5 bases from V and 3 from J, leaving 2 bases between them. CDR1 and CDR2 from the germline V gene are SGHKS and YYEKEE (reference sequence). CDR3 sequence: CASSHTEAFF. The CDR3 coding sequence is TGTGCCAGCAGTCACACTGAAGCTTTCTTT.

This sequence joins TRBV5-1 and TRBJ2-3; TRBD2 agrees at 9 bases. V dropped 4 bases and J dropped 0; count of bases not matched to a gene: 9. Germline-derived CDR1 and CDR2 are SGHRS and YFSETQ. This CDR3 is 17 amino acids long. The CDR3 is CASSPVTTSGSTDTQYF. The CDR3 nucleotides read TGCGCCAGCAGCCCCGTCACGACTAGCGGTAGCACAGATACGCAGTATTTT.